These 29 T cell receptor beta chains were sequenced from one sample in a study of cytomegalovirus exposure and HLA in healthy donors. Primers included in the PCR were 60 Vbeta and 13 Jbeta primers. Libraries were prepared by immunoSEQ multiplex PCR; TCRdb keeps only in-frame clonotypes and omits some of them. Among approximately 39,000 clones listed, 55% to 75% were seen once. The sequenced sample consisted of PBMCs. Receptors were obtained from a man aged 30 to 45 in good health and CMV-seronegative.

The chain is built from TRBV28 and TRBJ2-3; TRBD2 matches 9 bases. V shed 4 bases, J shed 8 bases, and the junction held 4 bases outside the gene matches. CDR1 and CDR2 from the germline V gene are MDHEN and SYDVKM. This CDR3 is 13 amino acids long. This chain's CDR3 is CASSSGLAVTQYF. CDR3 bases: TGTGCCAGCAGTTCGGGACTAGCAGTTACGCAGTATTTT.

This clone was seen only a few times. DNA for the CDR3: TGTGCCAGCAGCTTGGGGGCAGCCTACGAGCAGTACTTC. Protein: CASSLGAAYEQYF. The genes are TRBV5-4 and TRBJ2-7, with no clear D. This CDR3 region has 13 residues. V was shortened by 0 bases and J by 2 bases, with 6 bases between the two germline ends. Germline CDR1 and CDR2: SGHNT and YYREEE (reference sequence).

This clone was recorded a few times. The V and J genes are TRBV28 and TRBJ1-5; D is uncertain. CDR3 length: 17 amino acids. CDR1 and CDR2 from the germline V gene are MDHEN and SYDVKM. Trimming removed 2 bases at V and 3 bases at J, with 17 bases between. CDR3: CASSLHGQPPNNQPQHF. The DNA for the CDR3 is TGTGCCAGCAGTTTACATGGGCAGCCACCTAACAATCAGCCCCAGCATTTT.

The chain joins TRBV6-5 to TRBJ2-7, with D possibly matching TRBD1 (6 bases). The CDR3 extends over 16 amino acids. V was cut by 0 bases and J by 2 bases, with 14 bases left in between. The germline V gene encodes CDR1 MNHEY and CDR2 SVGAGI. Here the CDR3 DNA reads TGTGCCAGCAGTTACTCCGTCGGACAGCGTGCCTACGAGCAGTACTTC. Translating it yields CASSYSVGQRAYEQYF.

The count of this clone is one. The genes are TRBV10-3 and TRBJ1-5; maybe TRBD1 (6 bases). V dropped 4 bases and J dropped 0 bases, with 13 bases sitting between them. Germline V gene sequence: CDR1 ENHRY, CDR2 SYGVKD. CDR3 size: 16 residues. CDR3 sequence reads: CAISATGPYSNQPQHF. In DNA form, the CDR3 reads TGTGCCATCAGTGCTACAGGGCCATATAGCAATCAGCCCCAGCATTTT.

There are a few counts of this clone. The chain carries TRBV10-3 and TRBJ2-7, with 7 bases matching TRBD1. This CDR3 has 14 amino acids. Germline V CDR1 and CDR2: ENHRY, SYGVKD. Trimming at V came to 6 bases and at J to 5 bases, leaving 10 bases not matched to a gene. In DNA, the CDR3 is TGTGCCATCAGGGCAGACAGGGCGGGCGACGAGCAGTACTTC. This codes for CAIRADRAGDEQYF.

This clone was counted only a few times. The genes are TRBV2 and TRBJ2-7; TRBD1 aligns across 7 bases. J lost 4 bases, V lost 6 bases, and 12 bases had no gene match. The length of the CDR3 is 15 residues. Germline V gene lookup returns CDR1 SNHLY and CDR2 FYNNEI. The CDR3 reads CASRGSTGDPYEQYF. The CDR3 coding sequence is TGTGCCAGCAGGGGCTCAACAGGGGATCCTTACGAGCAGTACTTC.

The chain joins TRBV27 to TRBJ2-7, with a tentative D call TRBD2 (5 bases). CDR1 and CDR2 (germline): MNHEY, SMNVEV (reference sequence). CDR3 length: 13 amino acids. V dropped 6 bases and J dropped 3 bases, with 12 bases sitting between them. The CDR3 DNA reads TGTGCCAGCAGCCCAGCCGGGAACTACGAGCAGTACTTC. Translation gives CASSPAGNYEQYF.

This clone was found once. The V and J genes are TRBV5-1 and TRBJ1-6; a weak D match, TRBD1 (6 bases). Germline CDR1 is SGHRS and CDR2 is YFSETQ. The CDR3 covers 15 residues. V shed 2 bases and J shed 7 bases, with 13 bases lying between them. The CDR3 loop reads CASSFAGATNSPLHF. For the CDR3, the DNA is TGCGCCAGCAGCTTCGCGGGGGCCACAAATTCACCCCTCCACTTT.

The chain has TRBV4-2 and TRBJ1-1, with 8 bases lining up with TRBD1. Germline V CDR1 and CDR2: LGHNA, YNFKEQ. The V gene end was trimmed by 7 bases and the J gene end by 1 base; junction bases not matched to a gene: 8. The CDR3 totals 15 residues. CDR3 sequence (DNA): TGTGCCAGCACCCCCACAGGGGGGAAGAACACTGAAGCTTTCTTT. Translation gives CASTPTGGKNTEAFF.

The chain recombines TRBV7-9 with TRBJ2-1, with D possibly matching TRBD2 (6 bases). Germline V lookup: CDR1 SEHNR, CDR2 FQNEAQ (reference sequence). The germline V and J ends were trimmed by 5 bases and 6 bases, with 20 bases remaining between them. The CDR3 loop spans 16 amino acids. CDR3 protein: CASSPLVREVVNEQFF. CDR3 coding DNA: TGTGCCAGCAGCCCCCTGGTCAGGGAGGTGGTCAATGAGCAGTTCTTC.

In its sample, this clone was seen once. The V gene is TRBV4-2, the J gene TRBJ2-5, with D perhaps matching TRBD2 (6 bases). V gave up 4 bases and J gave up 5 bases, with 11 bases separating them. CDR3 length: 13 residues. Germline V gene lookup returns CDR1 LGHNA and CDR2 YNFKEQ. CDR3 loop: CASSLGDSETQYF. CDR3 nucleotide sequence: TGTGCCAGCAGCCTGGGGGACTCGGAGACCCAGTACTTC.

This clone was detected a few times. The V and J genes are TRBV7-2 and TRBJ1-1; a possible D gene is TRBD1 (5 bases). Per germline, CDR1 SGHTA and CDR2 FQGNSA. V lost 5 bases, J lost 0 bases, and 16 bases lay in between. CDR3 length equals 16 residues. CDR3: CASSPPRPGVNTEAFF. CDR3 DNA: TGTGCCAGCAGCCCACCTCGTCCGGGGGTGAACACTGAAGCTTTCTTT.

The chain joins TRBV4-3 to TRBJ2-7; 12 bases agree with TRBD2. The CDR3 runs to 17 residues. CDR1 is LGHNA, CDR2 YSLEER, per germline. The V segment lost 1 base and the J segment 0 bases; nucleotides outside the gene matches: 4. CDR3: CASSQGTSGAFSYEQYF. CDR3 bases: TGCGCCAGCAGCCAAGGGACTAGCGGGGCGTTCTCCTACGAGCAGTACTTC.

This clone was detected once. The rearrangement joins TRBV5-4 to TRBJ1-5; D perhaps matches TRBD1 (6 bases). Trimming removed 3 bases from V and 3 bases from J, with 7 bases in between. The CDR3 loop spans 13 amino acids. Germline V gives CDR1 SGHNT, CDR2 YYREEE (reference sequence). The CDR3 coding sequence is TGTGCCAGCAGCTGGGACATCAATCAGCCCCAGCATTTT. This translates into CASSWDINQPQHF.

J is TRBJ1-4 and V is TRBV4-3; D is unresolved. V was pared by 4 bases and J by 1 base, with 4 bases between. This CDR3 is built from 13 residues. CDR1 and CDR2 from the germline V gene are LGHNA and YSLEER. CDR3 in amino acids: CASSRQTNEKLFF. The CDR3 nucleotides are TGCGCCAGCAGCCGACAAACTAATGAAAAACTGTTTTTT.

This clone has a handful of counts. J is TRBJ1-2 and V is TRBV28; weak D call: TRBD1 (6 bases). The CDR3 extends over 14 amino acids. V was shortened by 1 base and J by 7 bases, with 13 bases between the two germline ends. Germline V gene data show CDR1 as MDHEN and CDR2 as SYDVKM. CDR3 bases: TGTGCCAGCAGTTTATTCAGGGGCGTTTTTGGCTACACCTTC. It codes for CASSLFRGVFGYTF.

This clone rates as medium-sized. V usage is TRBV29-1 and J usage is TRBJ2-7; D might be TRBD2 (7 bases). CDR3 size: 13 residues. The V gene's germline CDR1 is SQVTM and CDR2 ANQGSEA. The ends were cut back, 3 bases at V and 3 bases at J, with 12 bases in the middle. This chain's CDR3 is CSVEGGGSYEQYF. DNA of the CDR3: TGCAGCGTTGAGGGAGGGGGTAGCTACGAGCAGTACTTC.

This clone was detected once. The chain carries TRBV5-1 and TRBJ2-7; the match to TRBD1 covers 10 bases. CDR1 and CDR2 from the germline V gene are SGHRS and YFSETQ. This CDR3 contains 15 residues. Losses at the gene ends were 7 bases for V and 4 bases for J; bases not matched to a gene: 11. Here the CDR3 DNA reads TGCGCCAGCGCACTGGCCGGGACAGGGGATTACGAGCAGTACTTC. This translates into CASALAGTGDYEQYF.

The sample holds a few counts of this clone. This chain connects TRBV5-4 to TRBJ2-1; TRBD2 aligns across 8 bases. There are 15 residues in the CDR3. Germline-derived CDR1 and CDR2 are SGHNT and YYREEE (reference sequence). The V and J ends lost 5 bases and 7 bases, in that order; junction bases with no gene match: 11. The CDR3, as DNA: TGTGCCAGCAGGGCGGGACTAGAGTCGTTGAATGAGCAGTTCTTC. This codes for CASRAGLESLNEQFF.

The V gene is TRBV7-9, the J gene TRBJ1-1; D is ambiguous. V was pared by 5 bases and J by 1 base, with 14 bases between. The CDR3 runs 15 residues. The germline CDR1 and CDR2 sequences are SEHNR and FQNEAQ (reference sequence). CDR3 sequence reads: CASSPPSRGNTEAFF. For the CDR3, the DNA is TGTGCCAGCAGCCCACCCAGTCGGGGGAACACTGAAGCTTTCTTT.

In this sample, this clone turned up a few times. CDR3 amino acids: CASSQDRTGQLSGYTF. The CDR3 DNA is TGCGCCAGCAGCCAAGATAGGACAGGGCAACTCTCTGGCTACACCTTC. The chain couples TRBV4-3 to TRBJ1-2; 8 bases line up with TRBD1. The ends lost 0 bases at V and 7 bases at J; junction bases unmatched: 10. In germline, CDR1 is LGHNA, CDR2 YSLEER. This CDR3 is built from 16 residues.

Only a few counts were recorded for this clone. The chain links TRBV6-5 to TRBJ2-7, with 7 bases matching TRBD2. Germline V CDR1 and CDR2: MNHEY, SVGAGI. V trimming: 8 bases; J trimming: 1 base; junction bases outside the gene matches: 8. The CDR3 runs 14 residues. The CDR3 sequence is CASAQGRESYEQYF. CDR3 nucleotide sequence: TGTGCCAGCGCCCAAGGGAGGGAGTCCTACGAGCAGTACTTC.

This clone was seen only a few times. The rearrangement uses TRBV4-3 and TRBJ2-2, with D possibly matching TRBD1 (5 bases). CDR3 length equals 17 residues. V dropped 2 bases and J dropped 1 base, with 14 bases sitting between them. Germline assignment: CDR1 LGHNA and CDR2 YSLEER. CDR3 DNA sequence: TGCGCCAGCAGCCAAACTTCAGGGTACCGGAACACCGGGGAGCTGTTTTTT. This encodes CASSQTSGYRNTGELFF.

This chain uses TRBV6-6 with TRBJ1-2, with TRBD1 identical over 8 bases. V dropped 6 bases and J dropped 4; count of bases not matched to a gene: 4. The CDR3 totals 13 residues. CDR1 and CDR2 (germline): MNHNY, SVGAGI (reference sequence). The CDR3 spells CASSPDRAYGYTF. The CDR3 nucleotides are TGTGCCAGCAGCCCGGACAGGGCCTATGGCTACACCTTC.

V is TRBV11-2 and J is TRBJ2-3; 10 nucleotides match TRBD2. Germline V lookup: CDR1 SGHAT, CDR2 FQNNGV. With V trimmed by 6 bases and J by 5 bases, 8 bases remained unmatched. CDR3 length: 15 residues. The CDR3 is CASRASGGAGDTQYF. In DNA form, the CDR3 reads TGTGCCAGCAGGGCAAGCGGGGGGGCCGGAGATACGCAGTATTTT.

The chain recombines TRBV5-4 with TRBJ2-1, with 7 bases that match TRBD2. The CDR3 runs to 13 residues. Germline V CDR1 and CDR2: SGHNT, YYREEE (reference sequence). The trim removed 4 bases at V and 3 bases at J, leaving 1 base unmatched. The CDR3 region is CASSGGGYNEQFF. The CDR3 bases are TGTGCCAGCAGCGGCGGGGGCTACAATGAGCAGTTCTTC.

The rearrangement uses TRBV6-6 and TRBJ2-5; tentatively, D is TRBD2 (6 bases). The germline gives CDR1 MNHNY, CDR2 SVGAGI (reference sequence). V lost 8 bases to trimming and J lost 5 bases, with 18 bases between them. This CDR3 is 14 amino acids long. The CDR3 here is CASARPGGGETQYF. DNA of the CDR3: TGTGCCAGCGCCCGACCGGGTGGGGGGGAGACCCAGTACTTC.

The chain employs TRBV7-8 and TRBJ2-7; D possibly corresponds to TRBD2 (7 bases). Germline CDR1 SGHVS, CDR2 FQNEAQ. CDR3 length: 15 residues. Trimming stripped 5 bases from V and 4 bases from J, with 18 bases between. The CDR3 is CASSPSWGGGYEQYF. DNA of the CDR3: TGTGCCAGCAGCCCCAGTTGGGGGGGCGGGTACGAGCAGTACTTC. Complete variable domain (other parts from reference TRBV7-8 and TRBJ2-7): GAGVSQSPRYKVAKRGQDVALRCDPISGHVSLFWYQQALGQGPEFLTYFQNEAQLDKSGLPSDRFFAERPEGSVSTLKIQRTQQEDSAVYLCASSPSWGGGYEQYFGPGTRLTVT.